A selection of T cell receptor beta chains follows, all from one sample in a study of blood T cell repertoires in COVID-19. Data came from immunoSEQ multiplex PCR; TCRdb stores just in-frame clones and leaves some out. The sample contains tens of thousands of clones, around 86% of which appear only once. Sequenced: peripheral blood. The source is a human donor in a cohort sampled during active COVID-19. Both conserved end residues are part of each CDR3. The D gene is left open where the match is weak. Some rows have no size entry. The others give once, few or many, or a class for an expanded clone.

D	V	size	J	CDR3	DNA
TRBD1	TRBV5-4	-	TRBJ2-3	CASSLFRGGDYTDTQYF	TGTGCCAGCAGCTTGTTTCGAGGGGGCGATTACACAGATACGCAGTATTTT
-	TRBV6-5	-	TRBJ1-2	CASSKDRPHYGYTF	TGTGCCAGCAGCAAAGACAGGCCTCACTATGGCTACACCTTC
-	TRBV6-1	-	TRBJ1-6	CASSEGRNSPLHF	TGTGCCAGCAGTGAGGGGAGGAATTCACCCCTCCACTTT
-	TRBV2	few	TRBJ1-3	CASSDRGFGNTIYF	TGTGCCAGCAGTGATCGGGGATTTGGAAACACCATATATTTT
-	TRBV27	-	TRBJ2-7	CASSILGTRAYEQYF	TGTGCCAGCAGTATACTTGGGACACGGGCCTACGAGCAGTACTTC
TRBD1	TRBV20-1	-	TRBJ1-6	CSADRGGPLHF	TGCAGTGCTGACAGGGGGGGTCCCCTCCACTTT
-	TRBV30	-	TRBJ1-2	CAWNSQGSYGYTF	TGTGCCTGGAACAGTCAGGGGAGCTATGGCTACACCTTC
TRBD1	TRBV5-5	-	TRBJ2-1	CASSLGGTGPYNEQFF	TGTGCCAGCAGCTTGGGGGGGACAGGACCCTACAATGAGCAGTTCTTC
-	TRBV2	-	TRBJ2-7	CASSQQAYEQYF	TGTGCCAGCAGTCAGCAGGCTTACGAGCAGTACTTC
TRBD2	TRBV18	-	TRBJ2-7	CASSPSGGGYKQYF	TGTGCCAGCTCACCAAGCGGGGGGGGCTACAAGCAGTACTTC
-	TRBV6-5	-	TRBJ1-1	CASSYRGARSNTEAFF	TGTGCCAGCAGTTACCGGGGGGCCCGGTCTAACACTGAAGCTTTCTTT
TRBD1	TRBV5-1	-	TRBJ2-2	CASSLGQGASGELFF	TGCGCCAGCAGCTTGGGCCAGGGGGCGTCCGGGGAGCTGTTTTTT
TRBD1	TRBV6-5	-	TRBJ1-3	CASTDRGMGNTIYF	TGTGCCAGCACCGACAGGGGGATGGGAAACACCATATATTTT
-	TRBV12-3/TRBV12-4	-	TRBJ2-1	CASMGQGGDEQFF	TGTGCCAGCATGGGGCAGGGCGGGGATGAGCAGTTCTTC
-	TRBV11-3	once	TRBJ2-1	CASSLVGVSYNEQFF	TGTGCCAGCAGCTTAGTAGGGGTCTCCTACAATGAGCAGTTCTTC
-	TRBV13	-	TRBJ2-7	CASSQGGGLYEQYF	TGTGCCAGCAGCCAAGGGGGGGGACTCTACGAGCAGTACTTC
-	TRBV20-1	-	TRBJ1-2	CSVSGGRGYTF	TGCAGTGTGTCCGGGGGGCGTGGCTACACCTTC
-	TRBV15	-	TRBJ2-7	CATSRGRVYEQYF	TGTGCCACCAGCAGAGGGAGGGTCTACGAGCAGTACTTC
-	TRBV9	-	TRBJ1-6	CASSEQGFNSPLHF	TGTGCCAGCAGCGAACAGGGTTTCAATTCACCCCTCCACTTT
TRBD2	TRBV10-2	-	TRBJ2-5	CVSGVDSGQETQYF	TGCGTCAGCGGGGTTGATAGCGGACAAGAGACCCAGTACTTC
-	TRBV19	-	TRBJ1-5	CASSLGGSLFSNQPQHF	TGTGCCAGTAGTCTAGGCGGCAGCCTTTTCAGCAATCAGCCCCAGCATTTT
-	TRBV7-6	once	TRBJ2-1	CASSSLAGLTSYNEQFF	TGTGCCAGCAGCTCTTTGGCGGGGCTAACGTCCTACAATGAGCAGTTCTTC
-	TRBV15	-	TRBJ1-6	CATSRDTGGSSPLHF	TGTGCCACCAGCAGAGATACTGGGGGGAGTTCACCCCTCCACTTT
TRBD1	TRBV10-3	-	TRBJ1-5	CAISAWDSSNQPQHF	TGTGCCATCAGTGCTTGGGACAGTAGCAATCAGCCCCAGCATTTT
TRBD1	TRBV5-1	-	TRBJ2-7	CASSSDARQGDEQYF	TGCGCCAGCAGCTCCGATGCCCGACAGGGAGACGAGCAGTACTTC
TRBD1	TRBV5-1	-	TRBJ1-2	CASSLDRGDDGYTF	TGCGCCAGCAGCCTGGACAGGGGGGATGATGGCTACACCTTC
-	TRBV7-9	-	TRBJ2-1	CASSLGQAPYNEQFF	TGTGCCAGCAGCTTAGGACAGGCCCCCTACAATGAGCAGTTCTTC
TRBD1	TRBV5-1	-	TRBJ1-2	CASSLGGTGGDGYTF	TGCGCCAGCAGCTTGGGAGGGACAGGGGGCGATGGCTACACCTTC
TRBD1	TRBV12-5	-	TRBJ2-7	CASGRTGGYEQYF	TGTGCTAGTGGCCGGACAGGGGGGTACGAGCAGTACTTC
TRBD2	TRBV5-1	-	TRBJ2-1	CASSSHPGLPWEQFF	TGCGCCAGCAGCTCCCACCCGGGACTACCGTGGGAGCAGTTCTTC
TRBD1	TRBV2	-	TRBJ1-2	CASSLRQGAGGGYGYTF	TGTGCCAGCAGCTTAAGACAGGGGGCAGGAGGGGGCTATGGCTACACCTTC
-	TRBV5-5	-	TRBJ1-3	CASSLTGPGNTIYF	TGTGCCAGCAGCTTGACAGGGCCTGGAAACACCATATATTTT
TRBD1	TRBV7-9	-	TRBJ1-2	CASSYRGQEGVKGYTF	TGTGCCAGCAGCTACAGAGGACAGGAGGGAGTAAAGGGCTACACCTTC
-	TRBV6-5	-	TRBJ2-1	CASEGGEVDEQFF	TGTGCCAGCGAGGGCGGGGAAGTCGATGAGCAGTTCTTC
TRBD1	TRBV6-5	few	TRBJ2-5	CATGTAETQYF	TGTGCCACTGGGACAGCGGAGACCCAGTACTTC
TRBD2	TRBV24-1	-	TRBJ2-2	CATSESGTSGPGELFF	TGTGCCACCAGTGAGTCCGGGACTAGCGGCCCCGGGGAGCTGTTTTTT
-	TRBV11-3	-	TRBJ1-1	CASSRRGWTEAFF	TGTGCCAGCAGCCGCAGGGGTTGGACTGAAGCTTTCTTT
-	TRBV6-1	-	TRBJ1-1	CASSEGVGGAVAAFF	TGTGCCAGCAGTGAAGGGGTGGGGGGGGCCGTCGCCGCTTTCTTT
-	TRBV6-5	-	TRBJ1-5	CASSLQGTNQPQHF	TGTGCCAGCAGTCTTCAGGGCACCAATCAGCCCCAGCATTTT
TRBD1	TRBV6-5	-	TRBJ1-4	CASRAGTVEKLFF	TGTGCCAGCAGGGCTGGGACAGTAGAAAAACTGTTTTTT
TRBD1	TRBV5-1	-	TRBJ1-4	CASSLTGGNEKLFF	TGCGCCAGCAGCTTGACAGGGGGTAATGAAAAACTGTTTTTT
-	TRBV6-1	-	TRBJ1-2	CASSERRGTYGYTF	TGTGCCAGCAGTGAACGGAGGGGAACCTATGGCTACACCTTC
-	TRBV18	-	TRBJ1-4	CASSPAGRGEKLFF	TGTGCCAGCTCACCAGCGGGGCGGGGAGAAAAACTGTTTTTT
-	TRBV5-8	-	TRBJ2-3	CASSLFAHTDTQYF	TGTGCCAGCAGCTTGTTCGCGCACACAGATACGCAGTATTTT
TRBD2	TRBV19	-	TRBJ2-3	CASSILAGYTDTQYF	TGTGCCAGTAGTATCCTAGCGGGGTACACAGATACGCAGTATTTT
-	TRBV24-1	-	TRBJ1-5	CATSDFSAQPQHF	TGTGCCACCAGTGATTTCAGTGCTCAGCCCCAGCATTTT
TRBD1	TRBV5-1	-	TRBJ2-5	CASRSGTGDGETQYF	TGCGCCAGCAGGTCCGGGACAGGGGACGGGGAGACCCAGTACTTC
-	TRBV5-1	-	TRBJ1-2	CASSLAGEAGYTF	TGCGCCAGCAGCTTGGCCGGAGAAGCCGGCTACACCTTC
-	TRBV6-6	-	TRBJ1-4	CASASGGSTNEKLFF	TGTGCCAGCGCCTCCGGGGGTTCAACTAATGAAAAACTGTTTTTT
TRBD1	TRBV4-1	-	TRBJ2-5	CASRTAGGQETQYF	TGCGCCAGCAGAACCGCAGGGGGACAAGAGACCCAGTACTTC
TRBD1	TRBV7-8	-	TRBJ2-3	CASSLRQGVSQYF	TGTGCCAGCAGCTTACGACAGGGAGTGTCGCAGTATTTT
-	TRBV4-1	-	TRBJ2-7	CASSQYSGSSYEQYF	TGCGCCAGCAGCCAGTATTCCGGGAGCTCCTACGAGCAGTACTTC
TRBD1	TRBV6-6	-	TRBJ1-5	CASSLNRGINQPQHF	TGTGCCAGCAGTTTAAACAGGGGGATAAATCAGCCCCAGCATTTT
-	TRBV15	-	TRBJ2-2	CATSRGEYTGELFF	TGTGCCACCAGCAGAGGAGAGTACACCGGGGAGCTGTTTTTT
-	TRBV3-1/TRBV3-2	-	TRBJ2-3	CASSPYRDADTQYF	TGTGCCAGCAGCCCCTACAGGGATGCAGATACGCAGTATTTT
TRBD1	TRBV7-2	-	TRBJ1-1	CASSIQGQVYTEAFF	TGTGCCAGCAGCATTCAGGGACAGGTGTACACTGAAGCTTTCTTT
TRBD1	TRBV6-2/TRBV6-3	-	TRBJ1-2	CASSLSGTVYGYTF	TGTGCCAGCAGTTTATCCGGGACAGTCTATGGCTACACCTTC
TRBD2	TRBV9	-	TRBJ2-1	CASSVGDSGGNEQFF	TGTGCCAGCAGCGTAGGGGATAGCGGGGGCAATGAGCAGTTCTTC